The 14 T cell receptor beta chains presented below share a single source sample, sequenced in a study of shared T cell receptors in the human thymus. Libraries were prepared by immunoSEQ multiplex PCR; TCRdb keeps only in-frame clonotypes and omits some of them. The sample gives hundreds of thousands of clones, approximately 90% of which show up once; around 0.01% is in the top ten. These sequences were also reported in another study, on human thymus T cells.

Sequencing was performed on thymocytes. These receptors originate from a boy in the first two years of life with a congenital heart defect.

This sequence joins TRBV4-1 and TRBJ2-2; 14 nucleotides line up with TRBD2. Germline-derived CDR1 and CDR2 are MGHRA and YSYEKL. This CDR3 is 18 amino acids long. With V trimmed by 2 bases and J by 5 bases, 7 bases remained unmatched. CDR3 sequence reads: CASSQKGLAGVGTGELFF. CDR3 nucleotides: TGCGCCAGCAGCCAAAAGGGACTAGCGGGAGTGGGGACCGGGGAGCTGTTTTTT.

The chain combines TRBV7-2 with TRBJ1-1, with D unresolved. Trimming stripped 3 bases from V and 2 bases from J, with 10 bases between. This CDR3 comprises 14 residues. The germline V gene has CDR1 SGHTA and CDR2 FQGNSA. CDR3: CASSFYPINTEAFF. CDR3 in DNA: TGTGCCAGCAGCTTCTACCCTATAAACACTGAAGCTTTCTTT.

The chain has TRBV5-4 and TRBJ2-5, with D possibly matching TRBD1 (6 bases). The CDR3 length is 15 residues. Trimming cost V 0 bases and J 0 bases, with 9 bases left between them. CDR1 and CDR2 from the germline V gene are SGHNT and YYREEE (reference sequence). CDR3 nucleotide sequence: TGTGCCAGCAGCTTGGCCCAGGGGAACCAAGAGACCCAGTACTTC. Translated: CASSLAQGNQETQYF.

The chain combines TRBV29-1 with TRBJ2-3; TRBD2 matches at 11 bases. The CDR3 runs to 17 residues. Germline-derived CDR1 and CDR2 are SQVTM and ANQGSEA. J was trimmed by 3 bases and V by 1 base; bases with no gene match: 9. CDR3 sequence reads: CSVEGSHTSGRTDTQYF. Here the CDR3 DNA reads TGCAGCGTTGAAGGGTCACATACTAGCGGGAGAACAGATACGCAGTATTTT.

The chain couples TRBV10-3 to TRBJ2-7; D gene ambiguous. Germline V gene data show CDR1 as ENHRY and CDR2 as SYGVKD. The CDR3 totals 14 residues. Trimming stripped 6 bases from V and 0 bases from J, with 12 bases between. In DNA, the CDR3 is TGTGCCATCAGGGCCTCCGGGTTCTCCTACGAGCAGTACTTC. Protein product: CAIRASGFSYEQYF.

This sequence joins TRBV27 and TRBJ2-1; 10 positions match TRBD1. The J segment lost 8 bases and the V segment lost 2 bases, leaving 21 bases of the junction unmatched. CDR3 length: 20 amino acids. Germline V gene sequence: CDR1 MNHEY, CDR2 SMNVEV (reference sequence). The CDR3, as DNA: TGTGCCAGCAGTTTAGGGGGTCCAAGACAGGGGGCGGTCAGTAAGGATGAGCAGTTCTTC. It specifies CASSLGGPRQGAVSKDEQFF.

The chain joins TRBV5-6 to TRBJ1-2, with no clear D. V was clipped by 1 base and J by 8 bases, with 15 bases between them. Germline loops: CDR1 SGHDT, CDR2 YYEEEE. The CDR3 length is 14 residues. DNA of the CDR3: TGTGCCAGCAGCTTGTGTAACAGCCCGTGGGGCTACACCTTC. This sequence encodes CASSLCNSPWGYTF. Looking up the rest from reference TRBV5-6 and TRBJ1-2 gives the full variable domain: DAGVTQSPTHLIKTRGQQVTLRCSPKSGHDTVSWYQQALGQGPQFIFQYYEEEERQRGNFPDRFSGHQFPNYSSELNVNALLLGDSALYLCASSLCNSPWGYTFGSGTRLTVV.

The V and J genes are TRBV2 and TRBJ1-1; possibly TRBD1 for D (5 bases). CDR1 and CDR2 from the germline V gene are SNHLY and FYNNEI. V was clipped by 7 bases and J by 0 bases, with 24 bases between them. CDR3 length: 18 residues. The DNA for the CDR3 is TGTGCCAGCACTGGGGCGAGACAAAAATTATTCATGAACACTGAAGCTTTCTTT. Translated, it gives CASTGARQKLFMNTEAFF.

This chain connects TRBV11-2 to TRBJ2-7; 7 nucleotides match TRBD1. The J segment lost 6 bases and the V segment lost 0 bases, leaving 8 bases of the junction unmatched. The CDR3 has 15 residues. Germline CDR1 reads SGHAT; CDR2 reads FQNNGV. The CDR3 nucleotides are TGTGCCAGCAGCTTAGATAGAAGCGACAGGGTCGAGCAGTACTTC. Translating it yields CASSLDRSDRVEQYF.

The J gene is TRBJ1-2, the V gene TRBV2, with 7 bases matching TRBD1. CDR1 SNHLY and CDR2 FYNNEI come from the germline V gene. V gave up 11 bases and J gave up 8 bases; unmatched junction bases: 8. This CDR3 contains 11 residues. CDR3 in DNA: TGTGCCGGACAGACAGGGTGGGGCTACACCTTC. This gives the protein CAGQTGWGYTF.

The rearrangement links TRBV5-1 to TRBJ2-3; TRBD2 aligns across 9 bases. Unmatched junction bases numbered 4, after V lost 3 bases and J lost 2 bases. Germline V gives CDR1 SGHRS, CDR2 YFSETQ. The CDR3 loop spans 15 amino acids. For the CDR3, the DNA is TGCGCCAGCAGCTCCCGACTAGCGGACACAGATACGCAGTATTTT. It translates to CASSSRLADTDTQYF. Using reference TRBV5-1 and TRBJ2-3 for the parts outside the CDR3, the full variable domain is KAGVTQTPRYLIKTRGQQVTLSCSPISGHRSVSWYQQTPGQGLQFLFEYFSETQRNKGNFPGRFSGRQFSNSRSEMNVSTLELGDSALYLCASSSRLADTDTQYFGPGTRLTVL.

The rearrangement uses TRBV7-9 and TRBJ2-3, with D hard to call. The length of the CDR3 is 13 residues. Germline V gene lookup returns CDR1 SEHNR and CDR2 FQNEAQ (reference sequence). Trimming took off 5 bases at V and 0 bases at J, with 6 bases between the two ends. The CDR3 DNA is TGTGCCAGCAGCACTCCTAGCACAGATACGCAGTATTTT. It translates to CASSTPSTDTQYF.

The rearrangement joins TRBV7-2 to TRBJ2-1; 7 positions agree with TRBD2. The CDR3 spans 16 residues. The trim removed 6 bases at V and 7 bases at J, leaving 15 bases unmatched. Germline V gives CDR1 SGHTA, CDR2 FQGNSA. The CDR3 reads CASSRLSGIWGNEQFF. Here the CDR3 DNA reads TGTGCCAGCAGTCGCCTCAGCGGGATTTGGGGGAATGAGCAGTTCTTC.

This clone was recorded only once. The chain carries TRBV6-5 and TRBJ1-1; D not resolved. The CDR3 sequence is 15 residues long. Germline V gene data show CDR1 as MNHEY and CDR2 as SVGAGI. With 8 bases removed from V and 1 base from J, the gap between germline ends came to 17 bases. The CDR3 nucleotides read TGTGCCAGCCGGTTACTGGCAGGAAAGAACACTGAAGCTTTCTTT. Protein sequence: CASRLLAGKNTEAFF.